This T cell receptor beta chain was profiled in a study of blood T cell repertoires in COVID-19. Study details: COVID-19 samples collected from the United States, Italy and Spain covered acute and convalescent phases. T cells, B-cell-depleted T cells, or PBMCs provided the cDNA or gDNA that served as material.

The CDR3 has 18 amino acids. The V gene end was trimmed by 5 bases and the J gene end by 3 bases; junction bases not matched to a gene: 10. CDR1 is LNHNV and CDR2 is YYDKDF in the germline V gene (reference sequence). The authors' processing: Using reference gene primer amplification, nucleated cell counts were estimated. Generated by immunoSEQ multiplex PCR, the TCRdb table keeps only in-frame clones and is missing some. V and J calls and clone size come straight from that table; D and trimming were deduced from the DNA. Seen here are approximately 80,000 clones, about nine tenths observed once, and the top ten hold around 7.2%.

This sequence joins TRBV15 and TRBJ2-3, with TRBD2 matching over 14 bases. The TCR comes from a woman aged 80 or older with acute or convalescent COVID-19. The sample was peripheral blood. The CDR3 DNA reads as TGTGCCACCAGCGACGCCCAAAGGACTAGCGGGAGGACAGATACGCAGTATTTT. It specifies CATSDAQRTSGRTDTQYF.